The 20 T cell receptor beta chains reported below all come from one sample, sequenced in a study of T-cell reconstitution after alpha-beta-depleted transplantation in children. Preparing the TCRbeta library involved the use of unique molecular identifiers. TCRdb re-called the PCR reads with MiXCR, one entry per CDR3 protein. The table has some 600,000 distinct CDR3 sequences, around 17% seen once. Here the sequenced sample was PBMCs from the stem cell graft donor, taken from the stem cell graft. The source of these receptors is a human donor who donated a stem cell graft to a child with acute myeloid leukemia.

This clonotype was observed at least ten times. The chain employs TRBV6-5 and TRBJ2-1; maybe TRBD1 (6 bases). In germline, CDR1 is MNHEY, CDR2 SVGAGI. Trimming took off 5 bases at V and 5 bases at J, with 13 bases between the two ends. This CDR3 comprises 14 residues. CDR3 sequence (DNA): TGTGCCAGCAGTCCAGGGGCCCTACACAATGAGCAGTTCTTC. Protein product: CASSPGALHNEQFF.

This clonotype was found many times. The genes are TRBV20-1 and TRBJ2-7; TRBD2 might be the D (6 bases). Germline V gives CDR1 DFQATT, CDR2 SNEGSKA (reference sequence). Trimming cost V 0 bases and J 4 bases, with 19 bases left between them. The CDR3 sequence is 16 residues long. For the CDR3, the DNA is TGCAGTGCTAGAGATGGGGACTCTTTTAGTCCATACGAGCAGTACTTC. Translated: CSARDGDSFSPYEQYF.

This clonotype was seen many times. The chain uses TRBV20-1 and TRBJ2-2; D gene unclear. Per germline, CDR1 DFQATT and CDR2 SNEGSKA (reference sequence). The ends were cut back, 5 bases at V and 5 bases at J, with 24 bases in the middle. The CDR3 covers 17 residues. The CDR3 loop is CSALSETARVATGELFF. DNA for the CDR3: TGCAGTGCTCTCAGCGAGACGGCCCGAGTCGCAACCGGGGAGCTGTTTTTT.

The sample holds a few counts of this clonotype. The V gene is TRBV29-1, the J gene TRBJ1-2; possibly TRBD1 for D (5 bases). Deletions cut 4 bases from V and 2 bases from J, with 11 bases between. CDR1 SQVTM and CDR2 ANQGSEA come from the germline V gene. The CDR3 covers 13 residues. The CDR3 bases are TGCAGCGTTGTTCCCGGGACCAACTATGGCTACACCTTC. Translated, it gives CSVVPGTNYGYTF.

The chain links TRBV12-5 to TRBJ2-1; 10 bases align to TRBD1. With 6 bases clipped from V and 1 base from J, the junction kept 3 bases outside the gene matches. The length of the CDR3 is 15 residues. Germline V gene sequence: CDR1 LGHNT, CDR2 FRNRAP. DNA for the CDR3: TGTGCTAGTGGATGGGGACAGGGGTCCTACAATGAGCAGTTCTTC. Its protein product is CASGWGQGSYNEQFF. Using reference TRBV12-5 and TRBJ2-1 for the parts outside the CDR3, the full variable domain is DARVTQTPRHKVTEMGQEVTMRCQPILGHNTVFWYRQTMMQGLELLAYFRNRAPLDDSGMPKDRFSAEMPDATLATLKIQPSEPRDSAVYFCASGWGQGSYNEQFFGPGTRLTVL.

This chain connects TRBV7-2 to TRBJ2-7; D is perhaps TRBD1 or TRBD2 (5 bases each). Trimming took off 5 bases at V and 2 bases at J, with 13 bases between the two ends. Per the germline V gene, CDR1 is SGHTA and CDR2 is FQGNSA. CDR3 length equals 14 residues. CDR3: CASSPRDQPYEQYF. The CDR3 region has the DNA TGTGCCAGCAGCCCCAGGGACCAACCCTACGAGCAGTACTTC.

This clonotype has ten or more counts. The CDR3 DNA follows: TGTGCCAGCAGCTCCCTTACAGGGCCCTCGGGGACTGAAGCTTTCTTT. It encodes CASSSLTGPSGTEAFF. The J gene is TRBJ1-1, the V gene TRBV7-2; maybe TRBD1 (6 bases). Germline V gene sequence: CDR1 SGHTA, CDR2 FQGNSA. This CDR3 spans 16 amino acids. The V and J ends lost 4 bases and 5 bases respectively, with 20 bases between them.

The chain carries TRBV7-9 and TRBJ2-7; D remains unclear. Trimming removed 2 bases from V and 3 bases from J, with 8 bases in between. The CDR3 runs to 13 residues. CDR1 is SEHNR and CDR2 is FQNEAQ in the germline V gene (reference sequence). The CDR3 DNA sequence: TGTGCCAGCAGCTTATACGAAGACTACGAGCAGTACTTC. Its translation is CASSLYEDYEQYF. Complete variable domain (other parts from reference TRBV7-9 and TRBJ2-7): DTGVSQNPRHKITKRGQNVTFRCDPISEHNRLYWYRQTLGQGPEFLTYFQNEAQLEKSRLLSDRFSAERPKGSFSTLEIQRTEQGDSAMYLCASSLYEDYEQYFGPGTRLTVT.

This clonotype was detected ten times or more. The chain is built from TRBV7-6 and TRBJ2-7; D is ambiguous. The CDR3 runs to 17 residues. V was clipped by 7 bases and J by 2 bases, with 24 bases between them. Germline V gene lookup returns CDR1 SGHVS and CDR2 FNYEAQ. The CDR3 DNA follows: TGTGCCAGCAAGTTCCGGACGCGAATTCTTGGAGCCTACGAGCAGTACGTC. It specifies CASKFRTRILGAYEQYV.

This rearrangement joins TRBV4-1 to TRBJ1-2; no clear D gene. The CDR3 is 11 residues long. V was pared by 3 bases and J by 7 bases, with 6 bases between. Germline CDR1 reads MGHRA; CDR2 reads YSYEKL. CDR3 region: CASSQARGYTF. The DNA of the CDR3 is TGCGCCAGCAGCCAGGCTCGTGGCTACACCTTC.

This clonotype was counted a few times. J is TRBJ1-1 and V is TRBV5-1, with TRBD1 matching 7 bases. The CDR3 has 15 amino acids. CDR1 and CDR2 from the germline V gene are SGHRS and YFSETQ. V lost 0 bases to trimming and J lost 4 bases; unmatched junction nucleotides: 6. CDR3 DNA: TGCGCCAGCAGCTTGGACAGGGGAGTAGGCACTGAAGCTTTCTTT. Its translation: CASSLDRGVGTEAFF.

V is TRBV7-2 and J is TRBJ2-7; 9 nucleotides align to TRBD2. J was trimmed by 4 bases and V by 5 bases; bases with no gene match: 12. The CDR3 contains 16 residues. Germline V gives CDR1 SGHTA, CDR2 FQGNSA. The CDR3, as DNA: TGTGCCAGCAGCCGACGTAACAGCGGGGGGCCTTACGAGCAGTACTTC. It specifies CASSRRNSGGPYEQYF.

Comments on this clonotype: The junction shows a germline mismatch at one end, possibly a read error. This chain's CDR3 is CASSLSTSADELFF. As DNA, the CDR3 is TGTGCCAGCAGTTTATCGACTAGCGCCGATGAGCTGTTCTTC. The rearrangement joins TRBV27 to TRBJ2-1; 8 bases match TRBD2. Germline V gene lookup returns CDR1 MNHEY and CDR2 SMNVEV (reference sequence). The CDR3 covers 14 residues.

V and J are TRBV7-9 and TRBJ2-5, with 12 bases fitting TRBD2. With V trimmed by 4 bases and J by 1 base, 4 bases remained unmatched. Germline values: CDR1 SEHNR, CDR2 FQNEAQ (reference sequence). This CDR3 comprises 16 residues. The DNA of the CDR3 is TGTGCCAGCAGCTCGCTAGCGGGGGGGAGCCAAGAGACCCAGTACTTC. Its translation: CASSSLAGGSQETQYF.

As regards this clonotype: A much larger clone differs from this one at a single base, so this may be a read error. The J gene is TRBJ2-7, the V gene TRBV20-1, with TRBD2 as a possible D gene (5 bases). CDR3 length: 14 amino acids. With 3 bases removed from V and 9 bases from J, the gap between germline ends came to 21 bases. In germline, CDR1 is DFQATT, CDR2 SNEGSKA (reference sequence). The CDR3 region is CSASRRGQKSGQYV. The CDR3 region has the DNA TGCAGTGCTAGTAGGCGTGGTCAGAAGAGCGGGCAGTACGTC.

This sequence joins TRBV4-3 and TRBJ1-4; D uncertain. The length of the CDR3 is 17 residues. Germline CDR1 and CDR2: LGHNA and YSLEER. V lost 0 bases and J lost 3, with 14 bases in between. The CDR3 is CASSQDDSPGPNEKLFF. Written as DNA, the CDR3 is TGCGCCAGCAGCCAAGACGACTCCCCAGGTCCTAATGAAAAACTGTTTTTT.

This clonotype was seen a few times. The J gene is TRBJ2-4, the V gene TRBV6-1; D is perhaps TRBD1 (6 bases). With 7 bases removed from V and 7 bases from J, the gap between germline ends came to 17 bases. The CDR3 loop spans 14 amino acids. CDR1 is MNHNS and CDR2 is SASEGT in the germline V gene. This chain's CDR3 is CASTGVSGFNIQYF. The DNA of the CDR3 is TGTGCCAGCACAGGGGTTTCAGGGTTTAACATTCAGTACTTC.

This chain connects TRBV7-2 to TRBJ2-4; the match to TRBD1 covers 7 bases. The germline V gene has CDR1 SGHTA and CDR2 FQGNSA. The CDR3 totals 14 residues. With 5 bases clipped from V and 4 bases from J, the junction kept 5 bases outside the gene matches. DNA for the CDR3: TGTGCCAGCAGCAGAACAGGGGTTAAAAACATTCAGTACTTC. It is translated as CASSRTGVKNIQYF.

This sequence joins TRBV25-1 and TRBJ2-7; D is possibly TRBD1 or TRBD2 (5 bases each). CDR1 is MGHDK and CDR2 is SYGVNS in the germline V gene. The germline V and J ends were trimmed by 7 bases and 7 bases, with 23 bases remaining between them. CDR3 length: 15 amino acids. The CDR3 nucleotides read TGTGCCAGCATCAAGAAGAGGGGCAGGGTTTGGGAGCAGTACGTC. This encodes CASIKKRGRVWEQYV.

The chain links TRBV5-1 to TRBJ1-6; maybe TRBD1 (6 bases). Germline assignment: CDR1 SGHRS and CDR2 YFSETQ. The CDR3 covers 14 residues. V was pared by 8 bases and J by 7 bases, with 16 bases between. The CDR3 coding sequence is TGCGCCAGGCGGAAAAGGACAGTCAATTCACCCCTCCACTTT. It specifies CARRKRTVNSPLHF.